These 22 T cell receptor beta chains were sequenced from one sample in a study of T cell responses to AZD1222 COVID-19 vaccine. Method: immunoSEQ multiplex PCR; TCRdb's copy keeps in-frame clones and lacks some. The sample shows just under 75,000 clones, around 80% of them seen only once. Here the sequenced sample was peripheral blood, taken 28 days after the second AZD1222 dose. Receptors were obtained from an adult who received the AZD1222 COVID-19 vaccine.

The chain joins TRBV9 to TRBJ1-3, with D perhaps matching TRBD1 (5 bases). CDR3 length: 14 amino acids. Trimming removed 5 bases at V and 4 bases at J, with 13 bases between. Germline CDR1 is SGDLS and CDR2 is YYNGEE. This CDR3 reads CASSGTGVGNTIYF. CDR3 nucleotides: TGTGCCAGCAGTGGTACAGGAGTCGGAAACACCATATATTTT.

The chain uses TRBV5-6 and TRBJ1-5; perhaps TRBD1 as D (5 bases). V was pared by 0 bases and J by 2 bases, with 12 bases between. Per the germline V gene, CDR1 is SGHDT and CDR2 is YYEEEE. This CDR3 region has 16 residues. The CDR3 loop is CASSLGGPIGNQPQHF. The CDR3 DNA is TGTGCCAGCAGCTTGGGGGGACCCATCGGCAATCAGCCCCAGCATTTT. Using reference TRBV5-6 and TRBJ1-5 for the parts outside the CDR3, the full variable domain is DAGVTQSPTHLIKTRGQQVTLRCSPKSGHDTVSWYQQALGQGPQFIFQYYEEEERQRGNFPDRFSGHQFPNYSSELNVNALLLGDSALYLCASSLGGPIGNQPQHFGDGTRLSIL.

CDR3 loop: CASSAGFNEKLFF. CDR3 coding DNA: TGTGCCAGCTCGGCAGGGTTTAATGAAAAACTGTTTTTT. The chain carries TRBV18 and TRBJ1-4; TRBD1 might be the D (5 bases). This CDR3 comprises 13 residues. The germline CDR1 and CDR2 sequences are KGHSH and LQKENI. V was pared by 6 bases and J by 4 bases, with 9 bases between.

The chain recombines TRBV27 with TRBJ2-1, with D possibly being TRBD2 (7 bases). This CDR3 has 15 amino acids. With 6 bases removed from V and 7 bases from J, the gap between germline ends came to 19 bases. CDR1 and CDR2 (germline): MNHEY, SMNVEV (reference sequence). CDR3 bases: TGTGCCAGCAGCCCCGACAGCGGGACATCAAATGAGCAGTTCTTC. Protein: CASSPDSGTSNEQFF.

The rearrangement links TRBV18 to TRBJ1-1, with D unresolved. Germline loops: CDR1 KGHSH, CDR2 LQKENI. Trimming shortened V by 2 bases and J by 2 bases, and 3 bases separated the two germline ends. This CDR3 is 12 amino acids long. The CDR3, as DNA: TGTGCCAGCTCACCAACAAACACTGAAGCTTTCTTT. It encodes CASSPTNTEAFF.

The chain recombines TRBV24-1 with TRBJ2-3, with D maybe TRBD1 (5 bases). The CDR3 extends over 14 amino acids. CDR1 and CDR2 from the germline V gene are KGHDR and SFDVKD. The ends were cut back, 2 bases at V and 9 bases at J, with 14 bases in the middle. The CDR3 here is CATSDSTAAGTQYF. The CDR3 region has the DNA TGTGCCACCAGTGATTCAACAGCAGCAGGGACGCAGTATTTT.

The chain carries TRBV19 and TRBJ2-3, with 7 nucleotides matching TRBD1. Per the germline V gene, CDR1 is LNHDA and CDR2 is SQIVND (reference sequence). The CDR3 extends over 17 amino acids. V dropped 6 bases and J dropped 4; count of bases not matched to a gene: 16. The CDR3 DNA reads TGTGCCAGTAGCCTCCACAGACAGGGAAGGGGGCCAGATACGCAGTATTTT. It is translated as CASSLHRQGRGPDTQYF.

The chain employs TRBV7-8 and TRBJ2-2; 12 nucleotides line up with TRBD1. Germline V gene sequence: CDR1 SGHVS, CDR2 FQNEAQ. Trimming took 4 bases from V and 2 from J; bases not matched to a gene: 5. The CDR3 covers 17 residues. In DNA form, the CDR3 reads TGTGCCAGCAGCTCTCCGGGACAGGGGGCAAACACCGGGGAGCTGTTTTTT. Amino acid sequence: CASSSPGQGANTGELFF.

The rearrangement uses TRBV12-3 or TRBV12-4 and TRBJ2-3; tentative D call: TRBD1 (6 bases). The V and J ends lost 4 bases and 5 bases respectively, with 7 bases between them. The CDR3 runs 12 residues. DNA of the CDR3: TGTGCCAGCAGTTCACAGGGAGATACGCAGTATTTT. Translating it yields CASSSQGDTQYF.

The chain links TRBV20-1 to TRBJ2-7; 7 bases are shared with TRBD1. The CDR3 covers 11 residues. CDR1 DFQATT and CDR2 SNEGSKA come from the germline V gene (reference sequence). V lost 6 bases to trimming and J lost 5 bases; unmatched junction nucleotides: 4. Written as DNA, the CDR3 is TGCAGTGCCGACAGGGTCAACGAGCAGTACTTC. The encoded protein is CSADRVNEQYF.

CDR3: CASSFRGITEAFF. CDR3 bases: TGTGCCAGCAGTTTCCGGGGGATCACTGAAGCTTTCTTT. The chain uses TRBV28 and TRBJ1-1; the D gene is possibly TRBD1 (5 bases). The CDR3 has 13 amino acids. CDR1 and CDR2 (germline): MDHEN, SYDVKM. V was clipped by 3 bases and J by 4 bases, with 9 bases between them.

The rearrangement links TRBV7-9 to TRBJ2-7; TRBD2 aligns across 13 bases. With 5 bases clipped from V and 2 bases from J, the junction kept 3 bases outside the gene matches. This CDR3 comprises 15 residues. In germline, CDR1 is SEHNR, CDR2 FQNEAQ (reference sequence). The CDR3 loop is CASSTTSGRAYEQYF. The CDR3 DNA is TGTGCCAGCAGCACAACTAGCGGGAGGGCCTACGAGCAGTACTTC.

CDR3 sequence: CASSPPRPNTEAFF. The CDR3 nucleotides are TGTGCCAGCTCACCACCTCGGCCGAACACTGAAGCTTTCTTT. The rearrangement uses TRBV18 and TRBJ1-1; D uncertain. Germline values: CDR1 KGHSH, CDR2 LQKENI. The CDR3 totals 14 residues. The germline V and J ends were trimmed by 0 bases and 1 base, with 6 bases remaining between them.

This chain links TRBV5-1 with TRBJ2-3, with unresolved D. V was shortened by 0 bases and J by 2 bases, with 10 bases between the two germline ends. This CDR3 contains 15 residues. Germline V CDR1 and CDR2: SGHRS, YFSETQ. CDR3 sequence: CASSLVLGNTDTQYF. The CDR3 bases are TGCGCCAGCAGCTTGGTTCTTGGGAACACAGATACGCAGTATTTT.

This chain joins TRBV5-1 and TRBJ1-2; TRBD1 is a possible D gene (5 bases). CDR3 size: 12 residues. Germline V lookup: CDR1 SGHRS, CDR2 YFSETQ. Trimming took off 0 bases at V and 8 bases at J, with 8 bases between the two ends. The CDR3 spells CASSLVGLGYTF. DNA of the CDR3: TGCGCCAGCAGCTTGGTGGGGCTCGGCTACACCTTC.

This sequence joins TRBV5-6 and TRBJ1-2; tentative D call: TRBD1 (6 bases). This CDR3 has 13 amino acids. Germline CDR1 SGHDT, CDR2 YYEEEE. Trimming removed 4 bases from V and 2 bases from J, with 9 bases in between. CDR3 in amino acids: CASSATGNYGYTF. For the CDR3, the DNA is TGTGCCAGCAGCGCAACAGGGAACTATGGCTACACCTTC.

V is TRBV28 and J is TRBJ2-5; tentative D call: TRBD1 (6 bases). The CDR3 is made up of 14 amino acids. V lost 4 bases and J lost 2, with 11 bases in between. Germline loops: CDR1 MDHEN, CDR2 SYDVKM. The CDR3 coding sequence is TGTGCCAGCAGTTCTCCCGGACAGCAAGAGACCCAGTACTTC. The encoded protein is CASSSPGQQETQYF.

The chain recombines TRBV28 with TRBJ2-5; TRBD2 might be the D (7 bases). CDR3 size: 16 residues. Per germline, CDR1 MDHEN and CDR2 SYDVKM. Between the trimmed V and J ends, which lost 1 base and 5 bases, there was a span of 17 bases. CDR3 DNA: TGTGCCAGCAGTTTATTCGGCGTGGGGGGGCTGGAGACCCAGTACTTC. Translation gives CASSLFGVGGLETQYF.

V is TRBV6-2 or TRBV6-3 and J is TRBJ2-5; TRBD2 aligns across 7 bases. This CDR3 is built from 18 residues. V gave up 0 bases and J gave up 3 bases; unmatched junction bases: 13. Germline V lookup: CDR1 MNHEY, CDR2 SVGEGT. As DNA, the CDR3 is TGTGCCAGCAGTTACTCGGCCCTCCGGGCTAGCGGAAAAGAGACCCAGTACTTC. Residues: CASSYSALRASGKETQYF.

This chain connects TRBV18 to TRBJ1-2; D gene unclear. V was trimmed by 4 bases and J by 2 bases, leaving 11 bases between them. This CDR3 has 14 amino acids. Germline V gene data show CDR1 as KGHSH and CDR2 as LQKENI. In DNA, the CDR3 is TGTGCCAGCTCACTCTGGGAGGAAAACTATGGCTACACCTTC. Its protein product is CASSLWEENYGYTF. Together with reference TRBV18 and TRBJ1-2, the CDR3 gives the full variable domain: NAGVMQNPRHLVRRRGQEARLRCSPMKGHSHVYWYRQLPEEGLKFMVYLQKENIIDESGMPKERFSAEFPKEGPSILRIQQVVRGDSAAYFCASSLWEENYGYTFGSGTRLTVV.

This clone appeared a single time. This chain connects TRBV5-1 to TRBJ2-5; maybe TRBD2 (7 bases). Between the trimmed V and J ends, which lost 2 bases and 4 bases, there was a span of 15 bases. Germline V CDR1 and CDR2: SGHRS, YFSETQ. The length of the CDR3 is 15 residues. CDR3 sequence: CASSLQRGARETQYF. CDR3 DNA sequence: TGCGCCAGCAGCTTACAACGGGGGGCGAGAGAGACCCAGTACTTC.

V is TRBV2 and J is TRBJ2-2; 9 positions match TRBD2. Germline values: CDR1 SNHLY, CDR2 FYNNEI. This CDR3 comprises 16 residues. J was trimmed by 0 bases and V by 6 bases; bases with no gene match: 5. In DNA form, the CDR3 reads TGTGCCAGCAGCAACCTAGCGGGGTCGAACACCGGGGAGCTGTTTTTT. It yields the protein CASSNLAGSNTGELFF.